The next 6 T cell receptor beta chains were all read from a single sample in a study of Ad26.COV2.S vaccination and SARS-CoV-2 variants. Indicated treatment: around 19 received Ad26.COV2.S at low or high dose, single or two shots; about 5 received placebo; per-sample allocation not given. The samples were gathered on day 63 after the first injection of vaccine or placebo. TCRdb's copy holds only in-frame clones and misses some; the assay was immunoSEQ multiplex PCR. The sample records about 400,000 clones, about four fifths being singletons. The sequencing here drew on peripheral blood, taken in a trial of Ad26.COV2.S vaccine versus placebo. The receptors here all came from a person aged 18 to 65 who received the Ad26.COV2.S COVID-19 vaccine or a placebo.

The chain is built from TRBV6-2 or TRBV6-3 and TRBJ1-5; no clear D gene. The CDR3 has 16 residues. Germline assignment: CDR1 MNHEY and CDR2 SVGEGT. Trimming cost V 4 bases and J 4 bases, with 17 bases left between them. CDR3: CASSWQGPTLNQPQHF. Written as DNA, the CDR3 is TGTGCCAGCAGTTGGCAAGGGCCAACACTTAATCAGCCCCAGCATTTT.

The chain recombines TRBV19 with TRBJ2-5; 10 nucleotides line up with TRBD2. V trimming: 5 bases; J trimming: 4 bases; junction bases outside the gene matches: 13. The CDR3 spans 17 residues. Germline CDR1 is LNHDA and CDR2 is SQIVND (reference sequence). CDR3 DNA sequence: TGTGCCAGTAGTGCCCACACCTCTAGCGGGGGCGGAGAGACCCAGTACTTC. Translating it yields CASSAHTSSGGGETQYF.

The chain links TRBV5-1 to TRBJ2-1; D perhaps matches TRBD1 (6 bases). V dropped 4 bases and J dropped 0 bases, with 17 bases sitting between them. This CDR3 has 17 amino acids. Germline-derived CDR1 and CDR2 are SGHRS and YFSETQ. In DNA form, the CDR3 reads TGCGCCAGCAGCCTAGGGACACCCAGGAGCTCCTACAATGAGCAGTTCTTC. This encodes CASSLGTPRSSYNEQFF. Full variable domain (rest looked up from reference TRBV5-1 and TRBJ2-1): KAGVTQTPRYLIKTRGQQVTLSCSPISGHRSVSWYQQTPGQGLQFLFEYFSETQRNKGNFPGRFSGRQFSNSRSEMNVSTLELGDSALYLCASSLGTPRSSYNEQFFGPGTRLTVL.

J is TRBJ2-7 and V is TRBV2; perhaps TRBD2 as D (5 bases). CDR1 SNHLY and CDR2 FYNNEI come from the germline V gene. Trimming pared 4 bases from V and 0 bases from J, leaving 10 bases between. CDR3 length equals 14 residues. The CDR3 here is CASSVTGSSYEQYF. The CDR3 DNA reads TGTGCCAGCAGTGTTACGGGGAGCTCCTACGAGCAGTACTTC. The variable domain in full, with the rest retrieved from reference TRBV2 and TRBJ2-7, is EPEVTQTPSHQVTQMGQEVILRCVPISNHLYFYWYRQILGQKVEFLVSFYNNEISEKSEIFDDQFSVERPDGSNFTLKIRSTKLEDSAMYFCASSVTGSSYEQYFGPGTRLTVT.

CDR3 nucleotides: TGTGCCAGCAGGCAGCCTTACCGGGACAGCTACGAGCAGTACTTC. Translation gives CASRQPYRDSYEQYF. The chain has TRBV11-2 and TRBJ2-7, with TRBD1 matching 7 bases. J gave up 3 bases and V 6 bases, and 11 bases lay outside the gene matches. CDR1 SGHAT and CDR2 FQNNGV come from the germline V gene. The CDR3 extends over 15 amino acids.

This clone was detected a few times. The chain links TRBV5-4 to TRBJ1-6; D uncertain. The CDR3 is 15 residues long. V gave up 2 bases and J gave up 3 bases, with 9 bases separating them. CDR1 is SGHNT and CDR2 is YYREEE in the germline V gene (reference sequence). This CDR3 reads CASSLNSFYNSPLHF. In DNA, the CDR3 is TGTGCCAGCAGCTTAAACAGCTTCTATAATTCACCCCTCCACTTT.